The 12 T cell receptor beta chains below were found in one sample sequenced in a study of vaccination and CD4 T cells after COVID-19. Scientists ran DNA taken from cultured CD4+ T cells through the Oncomine TCR Beta short-read assay for sequencing. Each CDR3 protein is one row after TCRdb ran MiXCR on the PCR reads. The sample yields about 6,500 distinct CDR3 sequences, approximately 52% seen once. Indicated treatment: approximately 11-day PBMC culture with coronavirus spike peptide pools or control peptides (ViraFEST assay). Pre-COVID-19 pandemic sampling (2011-2018) yielded the unexposed donor's CD4+ T cells. These receptors have no known antigen. Specimen: CD4+ T cells from blood, cultured in vitro. Every receptor here comes from a human donor in good health.

The chain employs TRBV29-1 and TRBJ1-2; the D gene is possibly TRBD1 (5 bases). Germline CDR1 is SQVTM and CDR2 is ANQGSEA. The CDR3 is 12 residues long. In nucleotides, the CDR3 is TGCGGTTCCCGAGGGGCTCTCTATGGCTACACCTTC. This codes for CGSRGALYGYTF.

This chain connects TRBV7-2 to TRBJ1-1; D gene ambiguous. Germline V gene lookup returns CDR1 SGHTA and CDR2 FQGNSA. The V end lost 6 bases, the J end lost 2 bases, and 7 bases lay between the germline ends. The length of the CDR3 is 12 residues. The CDR3 DNA follows: TGTGCCAGCAGTTTTGTAAACACTGAAGCTTTCTTT. Translation: CASSFVNTEAFF.

The chain has TRBV27 and TRBJ2-2, with D perhaps TRBD2 (5 bases). The V end was cut by 8 bases, the J end by 5 bases, with 15 bases between. The CDR3 is made up of 14 amino acids. The germline V gene encodes CDR1 MNHEY and CDR2 SMNVEV (reference sequence). CDR3 loop: CASHDGRRTGELFF. For the CDR3, the DNA is TGTGCCAGCCATGATGGGAGAAGGACCGGGGAGCTGTTTTTT.

The chain couples TRBV7-9 to TRBJ2-1; 10 nucleotides agree with TRBD2. This CDR3 spans 19 amino acids. Germline CDR1 reads SEHNR; CDR2 reads FQNEAQ (reference sequence). Trimming took 1 base from V and 6 from J; bases not matched to a gene: 15. CDR3 nucleotide sequence: TGTGCCAGCAGCTTAGTTGGGAAAATTAGCGGGGGGCCCCGCAATGAGCAGTTCTTC. As protein: CASSLVGKISGGPRNEQFF.

This clonotype turned up a few times. CDR3 sequence (DNA): TGTGCCAGCAGCAAGAAGGGGGGGAGGGTGTCACCCCTCCACTTT. It is translated as CASSKKGGRVSPLHF. The V and J genes are TRBV7-2 and TRBJ1-6, with a tentative D call TRBD1 (6 bases). The CDR3 length is 15 residues. Germline V gene lookup returns CDR1 SGHTA and CDR2 FQGNSA. The V end was cut by 5 bases, the J end by 10 bases, with 18 bases between.

The chain is built from TRBV20-1 and TRBJ2-5; 12 positions agree with TRBD2. The V gene end was trimmed by 0 bases and the J gene end by 4 bases; junction bases not matched to a gene: 3. Germline CDR1 DFQATT, CDR2 SNEGSKA (reference sequence). The CDR3 runs to 15 residues. In DNA, the CDR3 is TGCAGTGCTAGAGATCTAGCGGGAGGGTCAGAGACCCAGTACTTC. Translated: CSARDLAGGSETQYF.

This chain uses TRBV15 with TRBJ1-5; 7 bases agree with TRBD1. Trimming cost V 6 bases and J 0 bases; bases outside gene matches: 5. Per the germline V gene, CDR1 is LNHNV and CDR2 is YYDKDF (reference sequence). This CDR3 is 15 amino acids long. DNA of the CDR3: TGTGCCACCAGGGCAGGGGGTTATAGCAATCAGCCCCAGCATTTT. It is translated as CATRAGGYSNQPQHF. Variable domain in full (rest from reference TRBV15 and TRBJ1-5): DAMVIQNPRYQVTQFGKPVTLSCSQTLNHNVMYWYQQKSSQAPKLLFHYYDKDFNNEADTPDNFQSRRPNTSFCFLDIRSPGLGDTAMYLCATRAGGYSNQPQHFGDGTRLSIL.

V and J are TRBV4-1 and TRBJ2-5; D might be TRBD1 (5 bases). The V gene lost 2 bases and the J gene lost 2 bases, with 15 bases spanning the gap. The CDR3 is 16 residues long. CDR1 MGHRA and CDR2 YSYEKL come from the germline V gene. The CDR3 DNA sequence: TGCGCCAGCAGCCAACCCGGGTGGGCAGGGCAAGAGACCCAGTACTTC. Translated, it gives CASSQPGWAGQETQYF.

The J gene is TRBJ2-1, the V gene TRBV20-1, with 7 nucleotides matching TRBD1. J gave up 2 bases and V 0 bases, and 4 bases lay outside the gene matches. Germline V lookup: CDR1 DFQATT, CDR2 SNEGSKA (reference sequence). This CDR3 spans 15 amino acids. The DNA of the CDR3 is TGCAGTGCTAGAGAGGCGGACAGGACCTACAATGAGCAGTTCTTC. Protein: CSAREADRTYNEQFF.

This clonotype appeared a few times. V is TRBV20-1 and J is TRBJ1-5, with D perhaps TRBD1 (6 bases). The CDR3 length is 15 residues. Trimming pared 7 bases from V and 1 base from J, leaving 17 bases between. Germline V gene data show CDR1 as DFQATT and CDR2 as SNEGSKA (reference sequence). The CDR3 loop is CSVSRAGASNQPQHF. DNA for the CDR3: TGCAGTGTCTCCCGAGCAGGGGCCAGCAATCAGCCCCAGCATTTT.

The chain is built from TRBV2 and TRBJ2-2, with D unclear. The CDR3 is 12 amino acids. Per the germline V gene, CDR1 is SNHLY and CDR2 is FYNNEI. The ends were cut back, 3 bases at V and 4 bases at J, with 3 bases in the middle. Here the CDR3 reads CASSDTTGELFF. CDR3 nucleotide sequence: TGTGCCAGCAGTGACACCACCGGGGAGCTGTTTTTT. Based on the CDR3 plus reference TRBV2 and TRBJ2-2, the full variable domain is EPEVTQTPSHQVTQMGQEVILRCVPISNHLYFYWYRQILGQKVEFLVSFYNNEISEKSEIFDDQFSVERPDGSNFTLKIRSTKLEDSAMYFCASSDTTGELFFGEGSRLTVL.

This clonotype showed up just a few times. The chain uses TRBV6-1 and TRBJ1-5; no reliable D call. Germline CDR1 and CDR2: MNHNS and SASEGT. This CDR3 has 14 residues. The V end lost 4 bases, the J end lost 2 bases, and 9 bases lay between the germline ends. CDR3 sequence: CASSVGSGNQPQHF. For the CDR3, the DNA is TGTGCCAGCAGTGTGGGGTCGGGCAATCAGCCCCAGCATTTT.